This paragraph reports one T cell receptor (beta chain). Between the trimmed V and J ends, which lost 0 bases and 7 bases, there was a span of 17 bases. Germline assignment: CDR1 SGHRS and CDR2 YFSETQ. This CDR3 spans 15 amino acids. Treatment in this sample: preoperative locoregional IRX-2 cytokine immunotherapy. Patients received preoperative, locoregional IRX-2 cytokine immunotherapy in a phase Ib study. Only in-frame clones appear in the TCRdb table, and some are missing; sequencing was by immunoSEQ multiplex PCR. Of about 98,000 clones in the sample, 80% to 90% were seen once. These data originate in a study of preoperative IRX-2 immunotherapy in early breast cancer.

The chain joins TRBV5-1 to TRBJ2-7, with TRBD2 as a possible D gene (6 bases). This receptor was obtained from a human donor with breast cancer. Sequencing used tumor tissue, obtained after IRX-2 immunotherapy. The CDR3 is CASSLEAGPAGEQYF. The CDR3 DNA reads TGCGCCAGCAGCTTGGAGGCGGGGCCAGCCGGGGAGCAGTACTTC.